This T cell receptor beta chain stems from a study of T cells in Graves' hyperthyroidism and ophthalmopathy. RNA transcripts gave rise to amplified TCR beta CDR3 regions. Primed by the HTBI set, a first-round RT-PCR was run on the TCR CDR3. A single record per CDR3 protein comes from TCRdb applying MiXCR to the multiplex PCR reads. The table lists over 400,000 distinct CDR3 sequences, roughly 14% of them singletons. V shed 2 bases and J shed 9 bases, with 17 bases lying between them. Germline CDR1 is MGHRA and CDR2 is YSYEKL. CDR3 size: 15 residues. The sequence was collected from a man aged 18 to 30 with Graves' ophthalmopathy. The gene calls are TRBV4-1 and TRBJ2-1, with a possible D match to TRBD1 (6 bases). The sample taken for sequencing was blood. The CDR3 nucleotides are TGCGCCAGCAGCCAACCTCGAAAGGGGGTTGGTGAGCAGTTCTTC. Amino acid sequence: CASSQPRKGVGEQFF.